What follows is one T cell receptor (beta chain) and its context. It has no known antigen specificity. No much larger clone exists at a distance of one base, and base qualities are not known. Collaborating institutions collected whole blood in K2EDTA tubes following their own protocols. For TCRbeta analysis, collaborators shipped samples as frozen whole blood, isolated PBMCs, or DNA extracted from either of those sample types. The data derive from a study of blood T cell repertoires in COVID-19 (dated by TCRdb to the early 2020s). With respect to the entire study: Collaborator samples came from the United States, Italy and Spain and covered acute and convalescent phases of COVID-19. Nearly every sample came with metadata listing a de-identified subject ID, COVID-19 status, age in years and sex. The samples were drawn from two sources: the first 160 participants of the ongoing ImmuneRACE study, and 950 to 1,500 subjects contributed by 6 global collaborators. Deeply sampled blood TCRbeta repertoires from subjects exposed to, actively infected with, or recovered from COVID-19 were included in the dataset. The prospective study material was composed of cDNA or gDNA derived from T cells, B-cell-depleted T cells, or PBMCs. Where HLA class I and class II types were available, the types were taken from metadata supplied by the sample provider, not from assay-based typing. The repertoires were made available in a free public database intended to serve as a resource for research on the immune response to SARS-CoV-2.

TCRbeta CDR3 regions were amplified from genomic DNA by means of the immunoSEQ Assay, a bias-controlled multiplex PCR. The source study handled its data this way. Within the assay, amplification of reference gene primers was used to estimate how many nucleated cells each sample contained. Sequence reads were collapsed and filtered to measure the absolute abundance of every unique TCRbeta CDR3 rearrangement. Productive Simpson clonality was computed per sample as the square root of Simpson's diversity index over productive rearrangements. Entries here come from immuneACCESS through TCRdb and include only in-frame sequences with V and J called. Some clones fail to appear in such tables; in the studies checked, an unresolved V gene covers under half of the shortfall, and the cause of the remainder is unknown. D and trimming come from the DNA, and the V and J calls and clone size come from that table. The sample table shows fewer than 200,000 clones, and roughly 85% are seen once. The leading ten clones occupy about 25% of the sample.

What the research found in general, with its limitations: The quantity of clinical and demographic metadata differed by source and by participant and was supplied without curation.

At the junction V is shortened by 5 bases and J by 0 bases; bases outside the gene matches: 5. CDR1 and CDR2 are drawn from the germline V gene: MNHEY, SVGAGI. The CDR3 covers 15 residues, taking in both the cysteine and the phenylalanine. Here the CDR3 DNA is all that survives: 45 bases in frame from base 1. This clonotype was obtained from a woman between 70 and 85 years old with acute or convalescent COVID-19. The chain is encoded by TRBV6-5 joined to TRBJ1-2; 8 bases in between match TRBD1. The sample was peripheral blood. Here the CDR3 is given as CASSMRQGPNYGYTF. Here is the DNA: TGTGCCAGCAGTATGAGACAGGGGCCTAACTATGGCTACACCTTC.